This paragraph reports one T cell receptor (beta chain). Antigen unknown. A read error may produce the germline difference seen at one junction end. The data derive from a study of PD-1 blockade in classical Hodgkin lymphoma. General observations from the study: Possibly reflecting disease activity or prior therapy, repertoire differences have causes that remain undefined. Newly diagnosed patients were reported to start with lower TCR diversity than healthy donors.

Relapses following autologous stem cell transplantation were seen in all patients, with brentuximab vedotin exposure varying. Best responses were complete response, partial response or progressive disease. From germline, CDR1 is SSHAT and CDR2 FNYEAQ (reference sequence). This CDR3 has 14 residues. This table comes from immunoSEQ multiplex PCR, and its TCRdb copy is limited to in-frame clones, with some not included. The sample contains about 85,000 clones, 80% to 95% of which appear only once. The rearrangement joins TRBV7-7 to TRBJ2-7; the D gene is possibly TRBD2 (5 bases). The sequence was obtained from a human donor with classical Hodgkin lymphoma. This specimen consisted of peripheral blood mononuclear cells (PBMCs), obtained before the second cycle of nivolumab. The CDR3: CASSQERDSYEQYF. Written as DNA, the CDR3 is TGTGCTAGCAGCCAGGAACGGGACTCCTACGAGCAGTACTTC.